This TCR beta chain was found in a study of early T cells in non-severe SARS-CoV-2 infection (dated by TCRdb to the early 2020s). At the level of the whole study: Bulk RNA from unsorted whole blood was used for TCR sequencing, so alpha and beta chains could not be paired. Beyond this particular receptor, the publication reports: VDJdb matching was skewed toward anti-spike CD8 responses, so virus-specific expansions were likely underestimated and private and CD4 specificities were missed.

The library was produced with 5' RACE. Sequencing relied on a NextSeq 500. In the TCR library protocol, unique molecular identifiers were attached to individual cDNA molecules to correct for PCR bias and sequencing error. TCR alpha and beta chains were both sequenced, and the abundances of alpha and beta sequences in each sample were closely correlated with each other. Per the source publication's procedure: Decombinator V4 was used to annotate TCR sequences for V gene, J gene and CDR3. TCRs were defined as expanded if a significant change between any two time points was detected under a Poisson model with p below 0.0001. TCR abundances were normalised to the total number of TCRs sequenced per sample and expressed as counts per million. MAIT TCRs were defined by TRAV1-2 paired with TRAJ12, TRAJ20 or TRAJ33, and iNKT TCRs by TRAV10 paired with TRAJ18. VDJdb, accessed on 1 November 2021, was searched for TCRs annotated for CMV, EBV and SARS-CoV-2, and TCRs annotated for more than one antigen were excluded. TCRdb reworked the public reads: Q25 trimming with fastp, MiXCR clone assembly, productive beta chains retained. Each entry merges the rows of one CDR3 protein and shows their most common DNA and genes. The V and J calls were not made by the authors but by TCRdb's processing. The sample includes around 55,000 distinct CDR3 sequences, with about 6.4% observed a single time. Jointly, the top ten make up roughly 5.6% of the sample.

Taken from cysteine to phenylalanine, the CDR3 has 15 residues. Here the CDR3 DNA is all that survives: 45 bases in frame from base 1. The trim is 7 bases for V and 0 bases for J, with a gap of 14 bases between the germline ends. This clonotype was picked up a small number of times. There is no known antigen for this receptor. No base quality information exists; no much larger clone differs at one position. The study was a case-control design nested within a healthcare worker cohort in London, UK, with weekly nasopharyngeal swab PCR tests and blood sampling. Between 23 and 31 March 2020, the week of the UK lockdown, healthcare workers were enrolled and then followed up weekly for as long as 16 weeks.

The chain is encoded by TRBV12-3 or TRBV12-4 joined to TRBJ2-3; TRBD1 could be the D gene, as 6 bases match. The receptor was isolated from an adult who was a healthcare worker with PCR-confirmed SARS-CoV-2 infection or an uninfected control (not recorded which). The sample in question was whole blood, obtained at baseline. CDR3 protein: CASKRTASSTDTQYF. The bases read TGTGCCAGCAAGCGGACAGCATCGAGCACAGATACGCAGTATTTT.